Below, 16 T cell receptor beta chains from the same sample are listed, as sequenced in a study of cytomegalovirus exposure and HLA in healthy donors. It was with 60 Vbeta and 13 Jbeta primers that the PCR ran. Clones were read by immunoSEQ multiplex PCR, and TCRdb kept only the in-frame ones, dropping some. Of about 150,000 clones in the sample, 70% to 85% were seen once. The sample was PBMCs. The receptors derive from a woman aged 45-65 years in good health and CMV-seropositive.

CDR3: CASSEAGLTYNEQFF. For the CDR3, the DNA is TGCGCCAGCAGTGAGGCAGGGCTGACCTACAATGAGCAGTTCTTC. V is TRBV10-2 and J is TRBJ2-1, with D tentatively TRBD1 (5 bases). The germline gives CDR1 WSHSY, CDR2 SAAADI. The V gene lost 2 bases and the J gene lost 2 bases, with 10 bases spanning the gap. The CDR3 sequence is 15 residues long.

The chain links TRBV10-3 to TRBJ2-3; TRBD2 matches at 8 bases. The length of the CDR3 is 16 residues. Per germline, CDR1 ENHRY and CDR2 SYGVKD. Losses at the gene ends were 4 bases for V and 2 bases for J; bases not matched to a gene: 8. The DNA for the CDR3 is TGTGCCATCAGTGGCTCGGGGGGGCGCGACACAGATACGCAGTATTTT. Residues: CAISGSGGRDTDTQYF.

The J gene is TRBJ2-7, the V gene TRBV5-1; 10 nucleotides line up with TRBD1. Unmatched junction bases numbered 7, after V lost 5 bases and J lost 5 bases. The CDR3 extends over 14 amino acids. Germline CDR1 reads SGHRS; CDR2 reads YFSETQ. CDR3 nucleotide sequence: TGCGCCAGCAGGGGGGACAGGGGATTAAACGAGCAGTACTTC. It specifies CASRGDRGLNEQYF.

The V and J genes are TRBV30 and TRBJ1-2; possibly TRBD1 for D (5 bases). Germline assignment: CDR1 GTSNPN and CDR2 SVGIG (reference sequence). The ends were cut back, 0 bases at V and 4 bases at J, with 15 bases in the middle. The CDR3 spans 15 residues. The CDR3 here is CAWSVSLGLGYGYTF. The CDR3 coding sequence is TGTGCCTGGAGTGTATCCTTGGGGCTAGGCTATGGCTACACCTTC.

The gene calls are TRBV4-1 and TRBJ2-7, with TRBD1 matching over 7 bases. Germline trimming cut 1 base from V and 3 bases from J; bases unmatched to any gene: 3. Germline lookup yields CDR1 MGHRA and CDR2 YSYEKL. This CDR3 region has 14 residues. As DNA, the CDR3 is TGCGCCAGCAGCCAAGTGGGGACAGTCTACGAGCAGTACTTC. Amino acids: CASSQVGTVYEQYF.

The rearrangement joins TRBV5-6 to TRBJ2-2, with 10 bases aligning to TRBD1. CDR1 SGHDT and CDR2 YYEEEE come from the germline V gene. The CDR3 is made up of 16 amino acids. V trimming: 4 bases; J trimming: 6 bases; junction bases outside the gene matches: 9. The CDR3 sequence: CASSQKGTGVAGELFF. Here the CDR3 DNA reads TGTGCCAGCAGCCAAAAAGGGACAGGGGTGGCCGGGGAGCTGTTTTTT. Using reference TRBV5-6 and TRBJ2-2 for the parts outside the CDR3, the full variable domain is DAGVTQSPTHLIKTRGQQVTLRCSPKSGHDTVSWYQQALGQGPQFIFQYYEEEERQRGNFPDRFSGHQFPNYSSELNVNALLLGDSALYLCASSQKGTGVAGELFFGEGSRLTVL.

V gene TRBV28 combines with J gene TRBJ1-6; TRBD1 might be the D (6 bases). The CDR3 covers 14 residues. Trimming left V 2 bases short and J 7 bases short, with 9 bases between. Germline V CDR1 and CDR2: MDHEN, SYDVKM. The CDR3 protein is CASSLVQGNSPLHF. The CDR3 DNA follows: TGTGCCAGCAGTTTAGTTCAGGGGAATTCACCCCTCCACTTT.

This clone was observed a few times. This chain connects TRBV2 to TRBJ1-1; D might be TRBD1 (5 bases). Per the germline V gene, CDR1 is SNHLY and CDR2 is FYNNEI. The CDR3 covers 13 residues. V lost 7 bases, J lost 0 bases, and 9 bases lay in between. CDR3 sequence reads: CASTGAMNTEAFF. CDR3 nucleotides: TGTGCCAGCACTGGGGCCATGAACACTGAAGCTTTCTTT.

V usage is TRBV2 and J usage is TRBJ2-1; D might be TRBD2 (6 bases). V was cut by 1 base and J by 10 bases, with 20 bases left in between. The CDR3 runs to 16 residues. Germline V gene sequence: CDR1 SNHLY, CDR2 FYNNEI. DNA for the CDR3: TGTGCCAGCAGTGAAGGCCCCCCGGGTAGCGGAGGAGAGCAGTTCTTC. Protein: CASSEGPPGSGGEQFF.

The chain has TRBV30 and TRBJ2-2; D may be TRBD2 (6 bases). Germline CDR1 reads GTSNPN; CDR2 reads SVGIG (reference sequence). CDR3 length: 14 residues. Trimming stripped 4 bases from V and 1 base from J, with 10 bases between. CDR3 region: CAWKAGRNTGELFF. CDR3 in DNA: TGTGCCTGGAAGGCGGGGAGGAACACCGGGGAGCTGTTTTTT. Full variable domain (outside the CDR3, taken from reference TRBV30 and TRBJ2-2): SQTIHQWPATLVQPVGSPLSLECTVEGTSNPNLYWYRQAAGRGLQLLFYSVGIGQISSEVPQNLSASRPQDRQFILSSKKLLLSDSGFYLCAWKAGRNTGELFFGEGSRLTVL.

The V call is TRBV2, the J call TRBJ2-5; D is unresolved. V dropped 4 bases and J dropped 4 bases, with 4 bases sitting between them. Germline lookup yields CDR1 SNHLY and CDR2 FYNNEI. This CDR3 is built from 11 residues. The CDR3 here is CASSASETQYF. The CDR3, as DNA: TGTGCCAGCAGTGCATCAGAGACCCAGTACTTC.

The J gene is TRBJ1-4, the V gene TRBV7-2; no firm D call. In germline, CDR1 is SGHTA, CDR2 FQGNSA. The V gene lost 1 base and the J gene lost 7 bases, with 10 bases spanning the gap. The CDR3 runs 14 residues. CDR3 protein: CASSLEPGGEKLFF. The CDR3 nucleotides are TGTGCCAGCAGCTTAGAACCAGGAGGTGAAAAACTGTTTTTT.

The J gene is TRBJ2-3, the V gene TRBV18, with D perhaps TRBD2 (7 bases). The CDR3 contains 15 residues. Germline V gene lookup returns CDR1 KGHSH and CDR2 LQKENI. Trimming stripped 3 bases from V and 1 base from J, with 11 bases between. CDR3 nucleotides: TGTGCCAGCTCACCCCAGGGGAGGGGCACAGATACGCAGTATTTT. Translated: CASSPQGRGTDTQYF.

A word on this clone: Other DNA sequences in this sample translate to the same CDR3. This CDR3 reads CASSSGQGRQPQHF. CDR3 coding DNA: TGTGCCAGCAGTTCGGGACAGGGTCGGCAGCCCCAGCATTTT. The chain uses TRBV28 and TRBJ1-5; 9 bases are shared with TRBD1. After removal of 4 bases from V and 7 bases from J, the junction contained 5 bases not matched to a gene. CDR1 is MDHEN, CDR2 SYDVKM, per germline. The CDR3 has 14 residues.

In this sample, this clone turned up once. The chain links TRBV7-9 to TRBJ2-7; weak D call: TRBD1 (6 bases). Germline V CDR1 and CDR2: SEHNR, FQNEAQ (reference sequence). V was pared by 5 bases and J by 5 bases, with 13 bases between. The CDR3 has 13 amino acids. CDR3 loop: CASSTPHRDEQYF. In DNA, the CDR3 is TGTGCCAGCAGCACGCCCCACAGGGACGAGCAGTACTTC.

The V and J genes are TRBV7-6 and TRBJ1-1, with a tentative D call TRBD1 (6 bases). The CDR3 is 13 amino acids. Germline-derived CDR1 and CDR2 are SGHVS and FNYEAQ. Trimming took off 1 base at V and 11 bases at J, with 14 bases between the two ends. CDR3 sequence: CASSLVRSGEAFF. The CDR3 region has the DNA TGTGCCAGCAGCTTAGTTCGGTCAGGGGAGGCTTTCTTT.